These 20 T cell receptor beta chains originate from one sample sequenced in a study of a mutant IDH1 vaccine in newly diagnosed glioma. No antigen has been identified for these receptors. Sequencing used immunoSEQ multiplex PCR; TCRdb keeps in-frame clones, though not all of them. Seen here are about 86,000 clones, around 85% observed once, and the top ten hold 2.2%. Time point of the sample: week 23, last vaccination. The vaccine gave 300 ug of a 20-mer mutant IDH1 peptide subcutaneously per dose. This sample comprised PBMCs, obtained from a glioma patient whose treatment included an IDH1 peptide vaccine. Source of these receptors: a man under 40 with glioma. Some clones in this sample may be carry-over from other donors' samples.

The count of this clone is one. J is TRBJ2-1 and V is TRBV10-1; TRBD1 matches at 8 bases. The germline CDR1 and CDR2 sequences are WNHNN and SYGVQD (reference sequence). The CDR3 extends over 14 amino acids. V shed 3 bases and J 9 bases; nucleotides not matched to a gene: 7. The CDR3 loop reads CASSDPRTGREQFF. CDR3 bases: TGCGCCAGCAGTGATCCAAGGACAGGGCGTGAGCAGTTCTTC.

V usage is TRBV9 and J usage is TRBJ1-4; 7 bases align to TRBD1. Looked up from germline, CDR1 is SGDLS and CDR2 is YYNGEE. Trimming removed 1 base from V and 6 bases from J; junction bases left unmatched: 6. There are 15 residues in the CDR3. This CDR3 reads CASSVKGGAYEKLFF. CDR3 DNA sequence: TGTGCCAGCAGCGTAAAAGGGGGCGCCTATGAAAAACTGTTTTTT.

Turning to this clone: The sample carries other DNA sequences with the same CDR3. The rearrangement uses TRBV28 and TRBJ1-2; 7 bases map to TRBD1. Germline CDR1 and CDR2: MDHEN and SYDVKM. This CDR3 contains 12 residues. The ends lost 3 bases at V and 5 bases at J; junction bases unmatched: 0. The CDR3 loop reads CASSFRGYGYTF. CDR3 bases: TGTGCCAGCAGTTTCAGGGGGTATGGCTACACCTTC.

The rearrangement joins TRBV5-6 to TRBJ1-1; no firm D call. Trimming removed 3 bases from V and 7 bases from J, with 16 bases in between. This CDR3 spans 14 amino acids. Germline V lookup: CDR1 SGHDT, CDR2 YYEEEE. CDR3 amino acids: CASSWGIPGGEAFF. The CDR3 DNA reads TGTGCCAGCAGCTGGGGTATCCCCGGTGGTGAAGCTTTCTTT.

This sequence joins TRBV7-2 and TRBJ1-1; D is possibly TRBD1 (5 bases). The V gene lost 1 base and the J gene lost 8 bases, with 11 bases spanning the gap. Germline assignment: CDR1 SGHTA and CDR2 FQGNSA. The CDR3 consists of 13 residues. The CDR3 DNA follows: TGTGCCAGCAGCTTAGGACAGCGGACGGAAGCTTTCTTT. Translation: CASSLGQRTEAFF. The whole variable domain, filled in from reference TRBV7-2 and TRBJ1-1, reads GAGVSQSPSNKVTEKGKDVELRCDPISGHTALYWYRQSLGQGLEFLIYFQGNSAPDKSGLPSDRFSAERTGGSVSTLTIQRTQQEDSAVYLCASSLGQRTEAFFGQGTRLTVV.

The chain carries TRBV5-8 and TRBJ2-3; D uncertain. Trimming stripped 1 base from V and 3 bases from J, with 3 bases between. The CDR3 is 12 amino acids. CDR1 is SGHTS and CDR2 is YDEGEE in the germline V gene. CDR3 residues: CASSLSTDTQYF. In DNA form, the CDR3 reads TGTGCCAGCAGCTTGTCTACAGATACGCAGTATTTT. Full variable domain (missing parts from reference TRBV5-8 and TRBJ2-3): EAGVTQSPTHLIKTRGQQATLRCSPISGHTSVYWYQQALGLGLQFLLWYDEGEERNRGNFPPRFSGRQFPNYSSELNVNALELEDSALYLCASSLSTDTQYFGPGTRLTVL.

V is TRBV28 and J is TRBJ2-2; 8 bases match TRBD2. The CDR3 totals 16 residues. Looked up from germline, CDR1 is MDHEN and CDR2 is SYDVKM. V trimming: 5 bases; J trimming: 7 bases; junction bases outside the gene matches: 12. CDR3 region: CASSRRTSSRNGELFF. The CDR3, as DNA: TGTGCCAGCAGTCGACGGACTAGCTCGCGTAACGGGGAGCTGTTTTTT.

The chain links TRBV11-2 to TRBJ1-2; the D gene is possibly TRBD1 (5 bases). The CDR3 has 16 amino acids. The V gene lost 5 bases and the J gene lost 4 bases, with 20 bases spanning the gap. The germline V gene encodes CDR1 SGHAT and CDR2 FQNNGV. The CDR3 DNA is TGTGCCAGCAGCCTGATGGGGACTCTTCCATCCTATGGCTACACCTTC. Residues: CASSLMGTLPSYGYTF.

The chain carries TRBV7-2 and TRBJ1-1; perhaps TRBD1 as D (5 bases). The V end lost 3 bases, the J end lost 1 base, and 6 bases lay between the germline ends. Germline loops: CDR1 SGHTA, CDR2 FQGNSA. The CDR3 runs 13 residues. CDR3 sequence (DNA): TGTGCCAGCAGCTTGCAGGGGAACACTGAAGCTTTCTTT. Translating gives CASSLQGNTEAFF.

The CDR3 coding sequence is TGTGCCAGCAGCGTAGGAAGACAGGGGAAACTGTTTTTT. Protein product: CASSVGRQGKLFF. The chain has TRBV9 and TRBJ1-4; 8 bases agree with TRBD1. Germline CDR1 is SGDLS and CDR2 is YYNGEE. The CDR3 extends over 13 amino acids. J lost 11 bases, V lost 0 bases, and 3 bases had no gene match.

For the CDR3, the DNA is TGTGCCAGCGGGGAGGGGGGGACCAGGAACACTGAAGCTTTCTTT. It yields the protein CASGEGGTRNTEAFF. The V and J genes are TRBV28 and TRBJ1-1; D is possibly TRBD1 (6 bases). CDR3 length: 15 amino acids. The V end was cut by 8 bases, the J end by 1 base, with 17 bases between. The germline V gene has CDR1 MDHEN and CDR2 SYDVKM.

This clone was detected only a few times. V and J are TRBV2 and TRBJ2-3; D ambiguous. CDR3 length equals 12 residues. Trimming pared 1 base from V and 5 bases from J, leaving 4 bases between. In germline, CDR1 is SNHLY, CDR2 FYNNEI. The CDR3 DNA reads as TGTGCCAGCAGTGAAGGACAAGATACGCAGTATTTT. This translates into CASSEGQDTQYF.

The chain recombines TRBV7-9 with TRBJ2-5; 10 positions agree with TRBD2. V trimming: 1 base; J trimming: 2 bases; junction bases outside the gene matches: 1. CDR3 length: 15 amino acids. The V gene's germline CDR1 is SEHNR and CDR2 FQNEAQ (reference sequence). CDR3 sequence: CASSLGTSGQETQYF. The CDR3 DNA reads as TGTGCCAGCAGCTTAGGGACTAGCGGTCAAGAGACCCAGTACTTC.

V usage is TRBV10-3 and J usage is TRBJ1-5; 7 bases are shared with TRBD1. Germline loops: CDR1 ENHRY, CDR2 SYGVKD. Unmatched junction bases numbered 8, after V lost 10 bases and J lost 5 bases. CDR3 length equals 13 residues. The CDR3 spells CATHDRADQPQHF. CDR3 nucleotide sequence: TGTGCCACCCACGACAGGGCGGATCAGCCCCAGCATTTT.

This chain uses TRBV28 with TRBJ2-7; weak D call: TRBD2 (6 bases). The germline V gene encodes CDR1 MDHEN and CDR2 SYDVKM. CDR3 length: 16 amino acids. V gave up 2 bases and J gave up 6 bases, with 20 bases separating them. CDR3 nucleotides: TGTGCCAGCAGTTTAGCCATAAGACGCCGGCGGGGCGAGCAGTACTTC. Translation gives CASSLAIRRRRGEQYF.

Written as DNA, the CDR3 is TGTGCCAGCAGTAACGGGGTGGGGGCTGGCTACACCTTC. It encodes CASSNGVGAGYTF. The V and J genes are TRBV6-6 and TRBJ1-2, with TRBD1 as a possible D gene (6 bases). Trimming pared 5 bases from V and 7 bases from J, leaving 14 bases between. The CDR3 is made up of 13 amino acids. Germline V gene sequence: CDR1 MNHNY, CDR2 SVGAGI (reference sequence).

This chain joins TRBV7-9 and TRBJ1-2, with TRBD1 identical over 7 bases. The CDR3 covers 13 residues. Germline CDR1 SEHNR, CDR2 FQNEAQ (reference sequence). With 6 bases clipped from V and 8 bases from J, the junction kept 9 bases outside the gene matches. As DNA, the CDR3 is TGTGCCAGCAGTCTTACAGGGGAAGTGGGCTACACCTTC. The encoded protein is CASSLTGEVGYTF.

The V call is TRBV11-2, the J call TRBJ2-3; D call uncertain. The germline CDR1 and CDR2 sequences are SGHAT and FQNNGV. Trimming cost V 1 base and J 2 bases, with 7 bases left between them. This CDR3 is built from 14 residues. This CDR3 is CASSLGVHTDTQYF. The CDR3 DNA sequence: TGTGCCAGCAGCTTAGGGGTACACACAGATACGCAGTATTTT. The entire variable domain, with the rest obtained from reference TRBV11-2 and TRBJ2-3, is as follows: EAGVAQSPRYKIIEKRQSVAFWCNPISGHATLYWYQQILGQGPKLLIQFQNNGVVDDSQLPKDRFSAERLKGVDSTLKIQPAKLEDSAVYLCASSLGVHTDTQYFGPGTRLTVL.

The genes are TRBV7-9 and TRBJ2-7; D tentatively fits TRBD1 or TRBD2 (5 bases each). The CDR3 consists of 15 residues. Germline V gene lookup returns CDR1 SEHNR and CDR2 FQNEAQ (reference sequence). The ends were cut back, 3 bases at V and 5 bases at J, with 17 bases in the middle. In DNA, the CDR3 is TGTGCCAGCAGCTTGGGGGACCAAGCCCGGGACGAGCAGTACTTC. Protein sequence: CASSLGDQARDEQYF.

This chain uses TRBV9 with TRBJ2-1; D uncertain. CDR1 is SGDLS and CDR2 is YYNGEE in the germline V gene. Trimming removed 0 bases at V and 8 bases at J, with 9 bases between. The CDR3 has 13 amino acids. Here the CDR3 reads CASSVALEDEQFF. In nucleotides, the CDR3 is TGTGCCAGCAGCGTAGCTTTGGAAGATGAGCAGTTCTTC.